This T cell receptor (beta chain) was documented in a study of cytomegalovirus exposure and HLA in healthy donors. The overall study: Membership in the Caucasian-associated ancestry cluster was found for 65% to 85% of 300 to 500 genotyped donors.

This clone was seen a handful of times. What it recognizes is unknown. Study-wide results and limits: The Asian-associated ancestry cluster reportedly had fewer N-insertions than the roughly 670-donor mean in a later analysis. Accounts indicate the classifier identified cytomegalovirus status with strong specificity and sensitivity.

Donors counted as nominally healthy when sampled, yet unrecorded immune exposures were likely. This PCR relied on a set of 60 Vbeta primers and 13 Jbeta primers. The repertoire was sequenced with immunoSEQ multiplex PCR; TCRdb's copy has only in-frame clones and lacks some. The profile shows about 150,000 clones, approximately 9% of them singletons. The source is a male donor in good health and CMV-seronegative. Sequencing was carried out using PBMCs.

The CDR3 DNA reads as TGTGCCAGCATCAACCAGGGCTTTGGGGCGCCCTCCTACGAGCAGTACTTC. Translated, it gives CASINQGFGAPSYEQYF. The genes are TRBV7-2 and TRBJ2-7; possible D gene TRBD1, 5 bases. The CDR3 is made up of 17 amino acids. Germline V CDR1 and CDR2: SGHTA, FQGNSA. V was trimmed by 7 bases and J by 0 bases, leaving 22 bases between them.